These T cell receptor beta chains were read from a single sample in a study of identical twins. TCRdb re-called the 5' RACE reads with MiXCR, one entry per CDR3 protein. The sample includes hundreds of thousands of distinct CDR3 sequences, approximately 18% of them seen just once. The same specimen was also included in a second study, on T cells expressing NK-cell markers.

The sequenced material came from PBMCs. All receptors come from a woman aged 18-29 years in good health. CDR3s include the opening cysteine and the closing phenylalanine or tryptophan. D genes are given only for firm matches. Expanded clones get a size class; other rows say once, few or many, or leave the size out.

cdr3_aa cdr3_nt cdr3_length clone_size v_call d_call j_call
CASSVGGGLRNEQFF TGTGCCAGCAGCGTAGGAGGGGGGCTTAGAAATGAGCAGTTCTTC 15 few TRBV9 NA TRBJ2-1
CASSPRTGRGEYF TGTGCCAGCAGTCCCCGGACAGGAAGAGGGGAGTATTTT 13 NA TRBV12-3/TRBV12-4 TRBD1 TRBJ2-3
CASSSAGGAGQPQHF TGTGCCAGCAGCTCAGCGGGGGGGGCAGGTCAGCCCCAGCATTTT 15 NA TRBV7-9 NA TRBJ1-5
CSARSQGSYYEQYF TGCAGTGCTAGAAGTCAGGGCTCTTACTACGAGCAGTACTTC 14 few TRBV20-1 NA TRBJ2-7
CASSAHHKYYGYTF TGTGCCAGCAGTGCTCATCACAAATACTATGGCTACACCTTC 14 few TRBV6-2/TRBV6-3 NA TRBJ1-2
CAISESIESSPLHF TGTGCCATCAGTGAGTCGATTGAAAGTTCACCCCTCCACTTT 14 few TRBV10-3 NA TRBJ1-6
CSAPSFVTDTQYF TGCAGTGCCCCTAGTTTCGTCACAGATACGCAGTATTTT 13 few TRBV20-1 NA TRBJ2-3
CASTSLYGLGGNEQFF TGTGCCAGCACCTCCTTATACGGCCTCGGAGGGAATGAGCAGTTCTTC 16 NA TRBV5-5 NA TRBJ2-1
CSVITSGSSPNEQFF TGCAGCGTCATAACTAGCGGGAGTAGTCCCAATGAGCAGTTCTTC 15 NA TRBV29-1 TRBD2 TRBJ2-1
CASSFWEGGGTGELFF TGTGCCAGCAGTTTTTGGGAAGGGGGAGGCACCGGGGAGCTGTTTTTT 16 few TRBV12-3/TRBV12-4 NA TRBJ2-2
CASSSIRVTNTGELFF TGTGCCAGCAGCTCCATAAGGGTGACGAACACCGGGGAGCTGTTTTTT 16 few TRBV6-1 NA TRBJ2-2
CASSLWTTYNEQFF TGTGCCAGCAGCTTATGGACTACATACAATGAGCAGTTCTTC 14 NA TRBV11-2 NA TRBJ2-1
CASSPGAGGFYEQYF TGTGCCAGCAGTCCAGGGGCGGGGGGATTTTACGAGCAGTACTTC 15 few TRBV12-3/TRBV12-4 TRBD2 TRBJ2-7
CASTAGGQPQHF TGTGCCAGCACTGCTGGGGGACAGCCCCAGCATTTT 12 NA TRBV12-3/TRBV12-4 NA TRBJ1-5
CASSQVRPGGRYEKLFF TGTGCCAGCAGCCAAGTCCGACCGGGGGGAAGGTATGAAAAACTGTTTTTT 17 few TRBV3-1 NA TRBJ1-4
CAIRGGDYVYNEQFF TGTGCCATCAGGGGGGGGGACTACGTTTACAATGAGCAGTTCTTC 15 NA TRBV10-3 TRBD2 TRBJ2-1
CASRHQANYGYTF TGTGCCAGCAGGCATCAGGCTAACTATGGCTACACCTTC 13 NA TRBV21-1 NA TRBJ1-2
CAISESRDGGYTF TGTGCCATCAGTGAGTCGAGGGACGGTGGCTACACCTTC 13 NA TRBV10-3 NA TRBJ1-2
CASSTRGRGYTF TGTGCCAGCAGCACCAGGGGTCGGGGCTACACCTTC 12 many TRBV7-2 NA TRBJ1-2
CSARGYSNQPQHF TGCAGTGCTAGAGGGTATAGCAATCAGCCCCAGCATTTT 13 many TRBV20-1 NA TRBJ1-5
CASSPGVLNTEAFF TGTGCCAGCTCACCTGGGGTGTTGAACACTGAAGCTTTCTTT 14 NA TRBV18 NA TRBJ1-1
CASTAGVTNTEAFF TGTGCCAGCACCGCAGGGGTCACGAACACTGAAGCTTTCTTT 14 NA TRBV9 NA TRBJ1-1
CASGRREQFF TGTGCCAGCGGCAGGAGGGAGCAGTTCTTC 10 NA TRBV6-6 NA TRBJ2-1
CASRRQGALTGNTIYF TGCGCCAGCAGAAGACAGGGGGCTTTGACCGGAAACACCATATATTTT 16 NA TRBV10-2 TRBD1 TRBJ1-3
CASSVGASPPYNEQFF TGTGCCAGCAGCGTAGGTGCTAGCCCACCCTACAATGAGCAGTTCTTC 16 NA TRBV9 NA TRBJ2-1
CASREAGETQYF TGTGCCAGCCGGGAGGCTGGAGAGACCCAGTACTTC 12 NA TRBV12-3/TRBV12-4 TRBD2 TRBJ2-5
CATELYNEQFF TGTGCCACCGAACTCTACAATGAGCAGTTCTTC 11 few TRBV15 NA TRBJ2-1
CSARDIETSRGEQYF TGCAGTGCTAGAGATATTGAGACTAGCCGGGGCGAGCAGTACTTC 15 NA TRBV20-1 TRBD2 TRBJ2-7
CASSLIKLAGGLFNEQFF TGTGCCAGCAGCTTAATTAAACTAGCGGGGGGCCTATTTAATGAGCAGTTCTTC 18 NA TRBV7-3 TRBD2 TRBJ2-1